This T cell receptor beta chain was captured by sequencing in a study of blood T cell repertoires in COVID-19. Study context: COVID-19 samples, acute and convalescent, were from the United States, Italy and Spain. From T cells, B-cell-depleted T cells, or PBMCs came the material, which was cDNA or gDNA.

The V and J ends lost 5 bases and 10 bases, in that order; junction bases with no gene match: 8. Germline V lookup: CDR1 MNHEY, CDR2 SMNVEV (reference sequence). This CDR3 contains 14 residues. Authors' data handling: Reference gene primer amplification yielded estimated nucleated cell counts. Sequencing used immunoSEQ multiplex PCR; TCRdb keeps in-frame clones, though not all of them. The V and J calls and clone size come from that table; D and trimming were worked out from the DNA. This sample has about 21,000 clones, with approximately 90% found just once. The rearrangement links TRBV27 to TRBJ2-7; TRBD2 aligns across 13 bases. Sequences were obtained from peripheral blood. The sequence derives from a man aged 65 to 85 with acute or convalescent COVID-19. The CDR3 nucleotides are TGTGCCAGCAGTCCGGGGACTAGCGGGAACCTCCAGTACTTC. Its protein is CASSPGTSGNLQYF.